This TCR beta chain comes out of a study of CD4 T cells in relation to SARS-CoV-2 and coronaviruses (dated by TCRdb to the early 2020s). Study-level background: Shared crossreactive spike epitopes were mapped to their HLA restriction using patient-derived lymphoblastoid cell lines. At the level of individual TCR clonotypes, the study measured memory CD4+ T cell crossreactivity between SARS-CoV-2 spike protein and common cold coronavirus spike proteins. The Adaptive Biotechnologies TCR-sequencing kit was used for samples from three pre-COVID donors and for the naive versus memory experiments, whereas the other data were Illumina-based. A different TCR-beta assay, based on Illumina, was used to sequence expansion assays from other donors in the study.

Points on this clone: Its antigen remains undetermined. Base-call qualities are not available, and no considerably larger clone is one nucleotide away.

Uncultured naive and memory CD4+ T cell DNA received deep-resolution immunoSEQ TCR-beta sequencing. In the authors' own workflow: During preprocessing, nonproductive sequences were removed, along with CDR3s that did not begin with C, did not end with F or W, or were shorter than 7 amino acids. Cultured and uncultured naive and memory CD4+ repertoires were searched for previously identified spike- and CEF-reactive CDR3s. Pairwise Levenshtein distance, computed with the stringdist R package after three terminal residues were trimmed from each end, was used as the measure of CDR3 homology. TCRdb mirrors the immuneACCESS table, restricted to in-frame sequences. Some clones are absent from its copies; in checked studies, under half trace to an unresolved V gene, and the reason for the others is unknown. V, J and clone size reflect that table, while D and trimming were determined from the DNA. The sample profile shows 60,000 to 65,000 clones; about 94% of them were found once. The ten largest clones represent over 0.11% of the sample.

What the authors observed across the whole study: Naive versus memory sequencing indicated that memory recall responses, rather than primary responses primed during culture, are detected by the assay. Crossreactivity analysis was centred on spike protein, so crossreactivity against other viral proteins was not assessed. Memory CD4+ clonotypes crossrecognizing SARS-CoV-2 and at least one common cold coronavirus spike were found in roughly 59% of donors. No donor contributed both pre-pandemic and post-infection samples, which limited tracing the source of pre-existing responses. Compared with monoreactive clones, crossreactive clones had significantly weaker SARS-CoV-2-driven expansion, a result consistent with antigenic imprinting. The study was constrained by small numbers of patients and of tested TCRs.

V loses 1 base of germline sequence and J loses 6 bases, and the interval between the two ends is 12 bases. The CDR3 runs 14 residues from the cysteine to the phenylalanine. Kept here is only the CDR3 DNA, which spans 42 bases and is read in frame from base 1. The germline V gene provides CDR1 MNHEY and CDR2 SVGAGI. CD4+ T cells from unexposed donors were collected before the COVID-19 pandemic (2011-2018). Naive and memory CD4+ T cells were separated from cryopreserved PBMCs through CD4 enrichment, which was followed by EasySep naive CD4+ T cell enrichment. Leukapheresis product for the unexposed donors was bought commercially. PBMCs were isolated from leukapheresis product or whole blood by Ficoll-Paque PLUS gradient centrifugation. PBMCs were either used fresh in the expansion assay or cryopreserved at -140 degrees C. The QIAamp Micro DNA Kit was used to extract genomic DNA from the CD4+ T cells.

The V and J segments used are TRBV6-5 and TRBJ1-1; TRBD1 could be the D gene, as 6 bases match. This clonotype was obtained from a human donor in good health. Input material: naive CD4+ T cells from PBMCs. Taken with the paper, the label for cell subset or site translates to: naive CD4+ T cells isolated by negative enrichment. Here the CDR3 is given as CASSYFGGRAEAFF. The DNA reads TGTGCCAGCAGTTACTTCGGGGGGCGTGCTGAAGCTTTCTTT.